This T cell receptor beta chain was recorded in a study of blood T cell repertoires in COVID-19. As for the study in general: Whether acute or convalescent, the COVID-19 samples came from the United States, Italy and Spain. PBMCs, B-cell-depleted T cells, or T cells were the source of the cDNA or gDNA that made up the material.

Clinical histories supplied by participants themselves formed the basis of cohort assignment. Germline lookup yields CDR1 SGHTA and CDR2 FQGNSA. J lost 1 base, V lost 5 bases, and 7 bases had no gene match. The CDR3 totals 17 residues. Method: immunoSEQ multiplex PCR; TCRdb's copy keeps in-frame clones and lacks some. The table lists 88,000 or so clones, roughly 90% of them singletons. This clone was found a few times. What was sequenced was PBMCs or T cells enriched from blood (not recorded which). This chain connects TRBV7-2 to TRBJ2-3; 12 bases are a match to TRBD2. The clonotype comes from a woman between 50 and 59 years old with acute COVID-19. The chain's CDR3 is CASSPSSGRAGTDTQYF. The CDR3 DNA reads as TGTGCCAGCAGCCCCTCTAGCGGGAGGGCCGGCACAGATACGCAGTATTTT.